A selection of T cell receptor beta chains follows, all from one sample in a study of CD8 T cells in Susac syndrome. TCRdb redid the calling of the immunoSEQ multiplex PCR reads with MiXCR, one entry per CDR3 protein. Of about 150,000 distinct CDR3 sequences detected, 85% to 95% appear once; the ten largest clones hold 0.16%. The sample was CD4+ T cells from PBMCs. These receptors were collected from a human donor with Susac syndrome. CDR3s include the opening cysteine and the closing phenylalanine or tryptophan. The D gene is left open where the match is weak. Expanded clones are given a class, and other clones once, few, many or no size at all.

V,J,D,size,DNA,CDR3
TRBV10-2,TRBJ1-1,.,.,TGCGCCAGCAGTGGGCCTGAAGCTTTCTTT,CASSGPEAFF
TRBV12-3/TRBV12-4,TRBJ2-3,TRBD1,.,TGTGCCAGCAGTTTGGGACAGCTCGAGGGGCCGCAGTATTTT,CASSLGQLEGPQYF
TRBV18,TRBJ2-1,.,.,TGTGCCAGCTCACCGCCCCTGCGGGGGCTCTTTGAGCAGTTCTTC,CASSPPLRGLFEQFF
TRBV12-3/TRBV12-4,TRBJ1-6,.,.,TGTGCCAGCAGCCTAGAGGGCTCCTATAATTCACCCCTCCACTTT,CASSLEGSYNSPLHF
TRBV12-3/TRBV12-4,TRBJ1-5,.,once,TGTGCCAGCACCCAGCGGGGGGGTAATCAGCCCCAGCATTTT,CASTQRGGNQPQHF
TRBV3-1,TRBJ2-7,.,once,TGTGCCAGCAGCCAAGATGAGAGCCTCCAGTACTTC,CASSQDESLQYF
TRBV4-3,TRBJ1-6,.,.,TGCGCCAGCAGCCCATCCGGAGGGGTAGGCTCACCCCTCCACTTT,CASSPSGGVGSPLHF
TRBV19,TRBJ2-1,TRBD1,.,TGTGCCAGTAGGGGACAGGGGAACAATGAGCAGTTCTTC,CASRGQGNNEQFF
TRBV29-1,TRBJ2-2,TRBD1,once,TGCAGTGCCCGGGACAGAAACACCGGGGAGCTGTTTTTT,CSARDRNTGELFF
TRBV29-1,TRBJ2-3,.,.,TGCAGCGTCTACCGCGAGTGGCGGGGAAGCACAGATACGCAGTATTTT,CSVYREWRGSTDTQYF
TRBV7-8,TRBJ2-7,TRBD1,.,TGTGCCAGCAGACCAGACAGGGATAACTACGAGCAGTACTTC,CASRPDRDNYEQYF
TRBV20-1,TRBJ2-3,.,.,TGCAGTGCCCCACTAGAGACAGATACGCAGTATTTT,CSAPLETDTQYF
TRBV5-1,TRBJ1-1,.,.,TGCGCCAGCAGCCAACGGGGTGCGGATGAAGCTTTCTTT,CASSQRGADEAFF
TRBV11-2,TRBJ1-6,TRBD1,.,TGTGCCAGCACCCGGACAGGTCTATGGTCACCCCTCCACTTT,CASTRTGLWSPLHF
TRBV5-6,TRBJ1-1,.,.,TGTGCCAGCAGCTTGGACATGGCCCCTGAAGCTTTCTTT,CASSLDMAPEAFF
TRBV18,TRBJ1-2,.,once,TGTGCCAGCTCACCAGTCAGGCCTGCTGGGACCAGCTATGGCTACACCTTC,CASSPVRPAGTSYGYTF
TRBV9,TRBJ2-7,.,.,TGTGCCAGCAGCCCTCCCGGGGCTCTCTACGAGCAGTACTTC,CASSPPGALYEQYF
TRBV20-1,TRBJ2-5,.,few,TGCAGTGCTAGACCACAAGAGACCCAGTACTTC,CSARPQETQYF
TRBV20-1,TRBJ2-5,TRBD2,.,TGCAGTGCCCCTCCGGCTAGCGGGGGCCAAGAGACCCAGTACTTC,CSAPPASGGQETQYF
TRBV24-1,TRBJ1-2,TRBD1,.,TGTGCCACCAGTGACCTTTGGGACAGGGGGTCTGGCTACACCTTC,CATSDLWDRGSGYTF
TRBV5-1,TRBJ1-5,TRBD1,.,TGCGCCAGCAGCTTGGATCCAGGGGGGCAGCCCCAGCATTTT,CASSLDPGGQPQHF
TRBV14,TRBJ1-2,TRBD1,.,TGTGCCAGCAGCCACCTCCCTGCTTGGGACAGCGATAACTATGGCTACACCTTC,CASSHLPAWDSDNYGYTF
TRBV2,TRBJ2-7,.,.,TGTGCCAGCAGTGAAATCTACGAGCAGTACTTC,CASSEIYEQYF
TRBV20-1,TRBJ2-5,.,.,TGCAGTGCTAGAGAAAAGACAGATTTACGCCAAGAGACCCAGTACTTC,CSAREKTDLRQETQYF
TRBV15,TRBJ2-5,.,once,TGTGCCACCAGCAGAGCTCTGGAGACCCAGTACTTC,CATSRALETQYF
TRBV7-2,TRBJ1-1,TRBD1,.,TGTGCCAGCAGCTTTACAGGGGCTGAAGCTTTCTTT,CASSFTGAEAFF
TRBV2,TRBJ2-1,.,.,TGTGCCAGCAGATTACTCTCCTACAATGAGCAGTTCTTC,CASRLLSYNEQFF
TRBV29-1,TRBJ2-5,TRBD1,.,TGCAGCGCTCGGGACAGGAATTTCCAAGAGACCCAGTACTTC,CSARDRNFQETQYF
TRBV18,TRBJ1-3,.,.,TGTGCCAGCTCACCCGGGGTTGACTCTGGAAACACCATATATTTT,CASSPGVDSGNTIYF
TRBV23-1,TRBJ1-5,TRBD1,once,TGCGCCAGCCCCACAGAGGGACAGACAAGTGAGCCCCAGCATTTT,CASPTEGQTSEPQHF
TRBV5-1,TRBJ2-5,.,.,TGCGCCAGCAGCGGGACTTTATCCCAAGAGACCCAGTACTTC,CASSGTLSQETQYF
TRBV2,TRBJ1-2,TRBD1,.,TGTGCCAGCATCGGAGGGGGCATCGGCGGCTACACCTTC,CASIGGGIGGYTF
TRBV2,TRBJ1-2,.,.,TGTGCCAACCCGGGGAGGGTATATGGCTACACCTTC,CANPGRVYGYTF
TRBV20-1,TRBJ2-5,TRBD1,.,TGCAGTGCTTGGACAGGAGCTCAAGAGACCCAGTACTTC,CSAWTGAQETQYF
TRBV7-2,TRBJ2-2,.,.,TGTGCCAGCAGCTTAGCACTCGCCCCCGGGGAGCTGTTTTTT,CASSLALAPGELFF
TRBV5-1,TRBJ1-1,TRBD1,.,TGCGCCAGCGGCCAGACAGGGCCCTTAGACACTGAAGCTTTCTTT,CASGQTGPLDTEAFF
TRBV6-2/TRBV6-3,TRBJ2-4,TRBD2,once,TGTGCCAGCAGCGTTGCGAGCGGGGGGACTGCGCAAGCCAAAAACATTCAGTACTTC,CASSVASGGTAQAKNIQYF
TRBV6-1,TRBJ1-6,.,.,TGTGCCAGCAGTCGAGGGTGGGGCGAGCCGAATTCACCCCTCCACTTT,CASSRGWGEPNSPLHF
TRBV24-1,TRBJ2-3,TRBD1,.,TGTGCCACCAGTGAGCCTACAGGGGACACAGATACGCAGTATTTT,CATSEPTGDTDTQYF
TRBV7-9,TRBJ2-7,TRBD1,.,TGTGCCAGCACTCTCGGGACAGGGCCGTGGAACGAGCAGTACTTC,CASTLGTGPWNEQYF
TRBV21-1,TRBJ2-5,.,.,TGTGCCAGCAGTGGGATGGCGGTAGAGACCCAGTACTTC,CASSGMAVETQYF
TRBV29-1,TRBJ2-7,.,.,TGCAGCGTTGAACTCCGGACAGGGAGGGCCCGAGGAGGCGAGCAGTACTTC,CSVELRTGRARGGEQYF
TRBV7-2,TRBJ2-1,.,.,TGTGCCAGCCTGGGGAGCGGCCACCTCTCCTACAATGAGCAGTTCTTC,CASLGSGHLSYNEQFF
TRBV3-1,TRBJ1-6,.,.,TGTGCCAGCAGCAAGGCGAGGGATAGGTCACCCCTCCACTTT,CASSKARDRSPLHF
TRBV9,TRBJ1-2,TRBD1,.,TGTGCCAGCAGCGTAGGAGCATCGGAGGGGGCGCAGGGCTACACCTTC,CASSVGASEGAQGYTF
TRBV25-1,TRBJ2-5,TRBD2,.,TGTGCCAGCAGTGTAGCGGGGGGGAAAGAGACCCAGTACTTC,CASSVAGGKETQYF
TRBV18,TRBJ1-1,.,.,TGTGCCAGCTCACCCTCCTCGTACACTGAAGCTTTCTTT,CASSPSSYTEAFF
TRBV7-8,TRBJ1-6,.,.,TGTGCCAGCAGCTTAGGGCAGAATAATTCACCCCTCCACTTT,CASSLGQNNSPLHF
TRBV7-3,TRBJ2-4,.,.,TGTGCCAGCAGCTTGGGGGGTTCAAACATTCAGTACTTC,CASSLGGSNIQYF
TRBV7-9,TRBJ2-5,.,.,TGTGCCAGCAGCTCCCCTCTAGTAGGAGTGAAAGAGACCCAGTACTTC,CASSSPLVGVKETQYF
TRBV5-1,TRBJ2-1,.,.,TGCGCCAGCAGCTTGGCCGGGGGTGCCTACAATGAGCAGTTCTTC,CASSLAGGAYNEQFF
TRBV11-1,TRBJ2-5,.,.,TGTGCCAGCAGCTTAGACGTCAGGGGCATGGAGACCCAGTACTTC,CASSLDVRGMETQYF
TRBV20-1,TRBJ2-3,TRBD2,.,TGCAGTGCTTTCCCTCGGGGGGGCGGGTATAGCACAGATACGCAGTATTTT,CSAFPRGGGYSTDTQYF
TRBV25-1,TRBJ2-3,.,.,TGTGCCAGCAGTGAAGTGGTAGGCCTCTCTGGCACAGATACGCAGTATTTT,CASSEVVGLSGTDTQYF
TRBV9,TRBJ1-1,.,once,TGTGCCAGCAGTCCCCAGACAGTTACTAACACTGAAGCTTTCTTT,CASSPQTVTNTEAFF